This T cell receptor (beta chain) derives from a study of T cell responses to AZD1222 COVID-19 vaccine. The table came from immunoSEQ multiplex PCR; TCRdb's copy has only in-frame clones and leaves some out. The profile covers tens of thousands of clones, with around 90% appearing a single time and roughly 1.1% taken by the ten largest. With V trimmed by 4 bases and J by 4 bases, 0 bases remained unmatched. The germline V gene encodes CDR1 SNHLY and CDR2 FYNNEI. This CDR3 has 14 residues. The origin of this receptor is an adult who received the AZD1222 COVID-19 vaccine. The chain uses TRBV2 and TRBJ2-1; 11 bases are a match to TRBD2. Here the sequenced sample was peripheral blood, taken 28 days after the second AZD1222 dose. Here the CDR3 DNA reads TGTGCCAGCAGTGGACTAGCGGGATACAATGAGCAGTTCTTC. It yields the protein CASSGLAGYNEQFF.